Reported below is one T cell receptor (beta chain). Its antigen is as yet unknown. CDR1 MDHEN and CDR2 SYDVKM come from the germline V gene. The V end lost 6 bases, the J end lost 6 bases, and 20 bases lay between the germline ends. CDR3 length: 15 residues. This sample was taken from a study of OX40 agonist ivuxolimab in advanced cancers. Across the study: It was ivuxolimab, an agonistic anti-OX40 (CD134) antibody, that patients were treated with. In three patients, partial responses were observed, one with hepatocellular carcinoma and two with cutaneous melanoma.

Clones were read by immunoSEQ multiplex PCR, and TCRdb kept only the in-frame ones, dropping some. The sample holds roughly 69,000 clones, 80% to 90% seen once. General study findings and limits: At doses 0.1 to 3.0 mg/kg, CD4+ and CD8+ clones expanded.

The V and J genes are TRBV28 and TRBJ2-5, with D tentatively TRBD1 or TRBD2 (6 bases each). The receptor comes from an adult with an advanced solid tumor such as melanoma, head and neck, liver or kidney cancer. Here the sequenced sample was CD4+ or CD8+ T cells sorted from blood, taken in a trial of the OX40 agonist ivuxolimab. The CDR3 loop is CASSPGGGTSKTQYF. In DNA form, the CDR3 reads TGTGCCAGCAGCCCCGGAGGGGGAACCTCTAAGACCCAGTACTTC.